The 27 T cell receptor beta chains reported below all come from one sample, sequenced in a study of blood T cell repertoires in COVID-19. Some clones are missing from TCRdb's copy, which holds only in-frame ones; the method was immunoSEQ multiplex PCR. The table records approximately 150,000 clones, approximately 90% of them present only once. Sample: peripheral blood. These receptors all stem from a man aged 18 to 29 with COVID-19, enrolled during active disease.

The gene calls are TRBV5-4 and TRBJ2-7, with 9 bases that match TRBD2. This CDR3 has 17 residues. The trim removed 4 bases at V and 3 bases at J, leaving 14 bases unmatched. In germline, CDR1 is SGHNT, CDR2 YYREEE (reference sequence). CDR3 nucleotides: TGTGCCAGCAGCCTTGGCTCGCTAGCGGGAATGAACTACGAGCAGTACTTC. As protein: CASSLGSLAGMNYEQYF.

V and J are TRBV11-3 and TRBJ2-2; 8 bases are a match to TRBD2. The germline V gene encodes CDR1 SGHNT and CDR2 YENEEA. The CDR3 spans 12 residues. J lost 5 bases, V lost 10 bases, and 3 bases had no gene match. As DNA, the CDR3 is TGTGCCACCGGGGGGGAAACCGGGGAGCTGTTTTTT. Amino acids: CATGGETGELFF.

DNA for the CDR3: TGTGCCAGCAGCGTAGGGACAGGGGGCCATCCTAGCTATGGCTACACCTTC. As protein: CASSVGTGGHPSYGYTF. This chain links TRBV9 with TRBJ1-2; 11 bases line up with TRBD1. The trim removed 0 bases at V and 4 bases at J, leaving 8 bases unmatched. Germline CDR1 is SGDLS and CDR2 is YYNGEE. This CDR3 comprises 17 residues.

The rearrangement links TRBV7-8 to TRBJ2-7, with 10 nucleotides matching TRBD1. Germline lookup yields CDR1 SGHVS and CDR2 FQNEAQ. With 6 bases clipped from V and 4 bases from J, the junction kept 9 bases outside the gene matches. CDR3 length: 15 amino acids. In nucleotides, the CDR3 is TGTGCCAGCAGTAGAGAGGGACAGGGGTGGTACGAGCAGTACTTC. Translating gives CASSREGQGWYEQYF.

The chain recombines TRBV19 with TRBJ2-5; no clear D gene. The CDR3 covers 12 residues. Germline V gene data show CDR1 as LNHDA and CDR2 as SQIVND (reference sequence). Trimming removed 8 bases from V and 0 bases from J, with 7 bases in between. The CDR3 nucleotides read TGTGCCAGTGGGCTCAACCAAGAGACCCAGTACTTC. It codes for CASGLNQETQYF.

The chain combines TRBV27 with TRBJ2-2; D possibly corresponds to TRBD2 (6 bases). CDR1 and CDR2 (germline): MNHEY, SMNVEV (reference sequence). Trimming took 6 bases from V and 7 from J, leaving 9 bases between them. The CDR3 contains 12 residues. The CDR3 nucleotides read TGTGCCAGCAGCTCGACTAGCGGGGAGCTGTTTTTT. It encodes CASSSTSGELFF.

CDR3 residues: CASSASTGRGNTIYF. In nucleotides, the CDR3 is TGTGCCAGCAGCGCCTCGACAGGGAGGGGAAACACCATATATTTT. The chain carries TRBV9 and TRBJ1-3, with 7 bases lining up with TRBD1. The CDR3 runs 15 residues. The germline gives CDR1 SGDLS, CDR2 YYNGEE. After removal of 3 bases from V and 4 bases from J, the junction contained 7 bases not matched to a gene.

This clone showed up just once. The chain links TRBV27 to TRBJ2-1; 9 bases map to TRBD2. V lost 3 bases and J lost 3; bases outside the gene matches: 12. This CDR3 is 18 amino acids long. Per germline, CDR1 MNHEY and CDR2 SMNVEV (reference sequence). The CDR3 region is CASSLTSGSRRSYNEQFF. CDR3 sequence (DNA): TGTGCCAGCAGTTTGACTAGCGGTAGCCGGAGAAGCTACAATGAGCAGTTCTTC.

With regard to this clone: At the DNA level, this CDR3 is encoded by other sequences in the same sample as well. The chain couples TRBV7-2 to TRBJ2-1; D is perhaps TRBD2 (6 bases). Germline CDR1 reads SGHTA; CDR2 reads FQGNSA. V was shortened by 0 bases and J by 0 bases, with 6 bases between the two germline ends. The CDR3 sequence is 15 residues long. The DNA for the CDR3 is TGTGCCAGCAGCTTAGCCGGGAGCTCCTACAATGAGCAGTTCTTC. This gives the protein CASSLAGSSYNEQFF.

This clone was counted only a few times. The V gene is TRBV5-5, the J gene TRBJ2-1; TRBD2 aligns across 8 bases. V lost 1 base and J lost 0; bases outside the gene matches: 0. The germline gives CDR1 SGHKS, CDR2 YYEKEE (reference sequence). This CDR3 region has 15 residues. In DNA, the CDR3 is TGTGCCAGCAGCTTGAGCGGGAGCTCCTACAATGAGCAGTTCTTC. Amino acid sequence: CASSLSGSSYNEQFF.

V is TRBV19 and J is TRBJ2-1, with D perhaps TRBD1 (6 bases). The V gene lost 5 bases and the J gene lost 4 bases, with 18 bases spanning the gap. Germline-derived CDR1 and CDR2 are LNHDA and SQIVND (reference sequence). The CDR3 totals 16 residues. This CDR3 is CASSATGLSTYNEQFF. For the CDR3, the DNA is TGTGCCAGTAGTGCGACAGGCCTTTCAACTTACAATGAGCAGTTCTTC.

The chain recombines TRBV23-1 with TRBJ1-2, with 7 bases fitting TRBD1. TRBV23-1 is an ORF for which the function is uncertain. Germline trimming cut 3 bases from V and 2 bases from J; bases unmatched to any gene: 12. This CDR3 is 17 amino acids long. The CDR3 sequence is CASSHPIEGAVNYGYTF. The DNA for the CDR3 is TGCGCCAGCAGTCATCCGATTGAGGGGGCCGTGAACTATGGCTACACCTTC.

The chain has TRBV28 and TRBJ2-7; 7 bases are a match to TRBD1. The trim removed 2 bases at V and 5 bases at J, leaving 12 bases unmatched. Germline lookup yields CDR1 MDHEN and CDR2 SYDVKM. The CDR3 contains 16 residues. CDR3 nucleotide sequence: TGTGCCAGCAGTTTAAGACAGGGATATAGGTGGCACGAGCAGTACTTC. Its translation: CASSLRQGYRWHEQYF.

The rearrangement uses TRBV7-2 and TRBJ1-1; D remains unclear. Looked up from germline, CDR1 is SGHTA and CDR2 is FQGNSA. The CDR3 has 13 residues. V lost 3 bases, J lost 1 base, and 6 bases lay in between. CDR3 DNA sequence: TGTGCCAGCAGCTTTACAGAGAACACTGAAGCTTTCTTT. Protein: CASSFTENTEAFF.

The rearrangement links TRBV5-1 to TRBJ2-2; tentatively, D is TRBD2 (5 bases). CDR3 length: 15 residues. Germline-derived CDR1 and CDR2 are SGHRS and YFSETQ. V was trimmed by 4 bases and J by 4 bases, leaving 14 bases between them. This CDR3 reads CASSQLDPTTGELFF. The DNA of the CDR3 is TGCGCCAGCAGCCAACTAGACCCGACCACCGGGGAGCTGTTTTTT.

V and J are TRBV28 and TRBJ2-7; possible D gene TRBD2, 5 bases. The CDR3 runs to 15 residues. Trimming removed 2 bases from V and 5 bases from J, with 16 bases in between. Germline lookup yields CDR1 MDHEN and CDR2 SYDVKM. Written as DNA, the CDR3 is TGTGCCAGCAGTTTAGTACGGCTAGCCACGGACGAGCAGTACTTC. This translates into CASSLVRLATDEQYF. The entire variable domain, with the rest obtained from reference TRBV28 and TRBJ2-7, is as follows: DVKVTQSSRYLVKRTGEKVFLECVQDMDHENMFWYRQDPGLGLRLIYFSYDVKMKEKGDIPEGYSVSREKKERFSLILESASTNQTSMYLCASSLVRLATDEQYFGPGTRLTVT.

V gene TRBV28 combines with J gene TRBJ1-5, with 7 bases aligning to TRBD1. The trim removed 7 bases at V and 5 bases at J, leaving 5 bases unmatched. CDR3 length: 13 residues. Germline values: CDR1 MDHEN, CDR2 SYDVKM. CDR3 protein: CASNTGDYQPQHF. In DNA, the CDR3 is TGTGCCAGCAACACAGGGGATTATCAGCCCCAGCATTTT.

This clone was seen just once. The chain couples TRBV4-3 to TRBJ2-1; the D gene is possibly TRBD2 (6 bases). Germline CDR1 and CDR2: LGHNA and YSLEER. V was pared by 1 base and J by 4 bases, with 20 bases between. This CDR3 is 18 amino acids long. The CDR3 here is CASSQGGEEYRIYNEQFF. The DNA for the CDR3 is TGCGCCAGCAGCCAAGGGGGGGAAGAATACCGGATATACAATGAGCAGTTCTTC.

J is TRBJ2-4 and V is TRBV28; D might be TRBD2 (6 bases). The CDR3 sequence is 15 residues long. CDR1 and CDR2 from the germline V gene are MDHEN and SYDVKM. Trimming left V 5 bases short and J 1 base short, with 12 bases between. The CDR3: CASSRLGGAKNIQYF. The DNA for the CDR3 is TGTGCCAGCAGTCGCTTAGGAGGGGCCAAAAACATTCAGTACTTC. Using reference TRBV28 and TRBJ2-4 for the parts outside the CDR3, the full variable domain is DVKVTQSSRYLVKRTGEKVFLECVQDMDHENMFWYRQDPGLGLRLIYFSYDVKMKEKGDIPEGYSVSREKKERFSLILESASTNQTSMYLCASSRLGGAKNIQYFGAGTRLSVL.

The table lists this clone with a count of one. The rearrangement links TRBV5-4 to TRBJ2-1, with 7 bases lining up with TRBD2. Per the germline V gene, CDR1 is SGHNT and CDR2 is YYREEE (reference sequence). The trim removed 0 bases at V and 2 bases at J, leaving 2 bases unmatched. CDR3 length: 15 residues. The CDR3 reads CASSLGGRPYNEQFF. The CDR3 DNA sequence: TGTGCCAGCAGCTTGGGCGGGAGACCCTACAATGAGCAGTTCTTC.

The rearrangement links TRBV12-3 or TRBV12-4 to TRBJ1-5, with TRBD1 as a possible D gene (5 bases). The CDR3 is 12 residues long. V lost 5 bases and J lost 5, with 7 bases in between. The CDR3 loop is CASSDSYQPQHF. In DNA form, the CDR3 reads TGTGCCAGCAGTGACAGTTATCAGCCCCAGCATTTT.

The V gene is TRBV4-1, the J gene TRBJ2-6, with a weak D call TRBD1 (5 bases). Germline CDR1 and CDR2: MGHRA and YSYEKL. The CDR3 extends over 19 amino acids. V lost 0 bases, J lost 0 bases, and 15 bases lay in between. The chain's CDR3 is CASSQDGAGLRSGANVLTF. DNA of the CDR3: TGCGCCAGCAGCCAAGATGGGGCAGGGTTGCGCTCTGGGGCCAACGTCCTGACTTTC.

The gene calls are TRBV6-2 or TRBV6-3 and TRBJ2-7, with D hard to call. The CDR3 has 12 residues. Trimming cost V 6 bases and J 3 bases, with 9 bases left between them. Germline CDR1 and CDR2: MNHEY and SVGEGT. In DNA form, the CDR3 reads TGTGCCAGCAGCAGTTCTAGCTACGAGCAGTACTTC. This translates into CASSSSSYEQYF.

The V and J genes are TRBV15 and TRBJ2-3; 11 bases align to TRBD2. With V trimmed by 0 bases and J by 4 bases, 9 bases remained unmatched. The CDR3 is made up of 18 amino acids. The germline V gene encodes CDR1 LNHNV and CDR2 YYDKDF (reference sequence). This CDR3 reads CATSRDRRTSGPPDTQYF. The CDR3 DNA reads TGTGCCACCAGCAGAGATCGGAGGACTAGCGGGCCGCCAGATACGCAGTATTTT.

The gene calls are TRBV4-1 and TRBJ1-2; D is uncertain. Germline lookup yields CDR1 MGHRA and CDR2 YSYEKL. The CDR3 is 14 amino acids. With 1 base removed from V and 6 bases from J, the gap between germline ends came to 12 bases. The DNA of the CDR3 is TGCGCCAGCAGCCAAGTGGGAGGGTTAGATGGCTACACCTTC. It is translated as CASSQVGGLDGYTF.

The chain combines TRBV7-6 with TRBJ2-3; D gene unclear. Trimming pared 0 bases from V and 1 base from J, leaving 14 bases between. CDR1 SGHVS and CDR2 FNYEAQ come from the germline V gene. CDR3 length: 17 residues. CDR3 amino acids: CASSLAANTPGTDTQYF. The CDR3 coding sequence is TGTGCCAGCAGCTTAGCGGCCAACACCCCTGGCACAGATACGCAGTATTTT.

CDR3 sequence reads: CASSVGTRNTEAFF. The CDR3 region has the DNA TGTGCCAGCAGCGTAGGGACACGGAACACTGAAGCTTTCTTT. The chain carries TRBV9 and TRBJ1-1; perhaps TRBD1 as D (5 bases). Trimming pared 0 bases from V and 1 base from J, leaving 7 bases between. Germline CDR1 is SGDLS and CDR2 is YYNGEE. The CDR3 runs 14 residues.